The clone carrying this T cell receptor (beta chain) was counted between two and nine times. This sample is drawn from a study of blood T cells in healthy people across ages. The donors, aged 6 to 90, were healthy Caucasians from Russia. No fewer than 6 million PBMCs went into each sample. Extraction of total RNA produced a minimum of 5.5 micrograms from each sample. The CDR3 spans 15 residues. From germline, CDR1 is SQVTM and CDR2 ANQGSEA. The V segment lost 4 bases and the J segment 5 bases; nucleotides outside the gene matches: 9. A second PCR, run for roughly 6 to 11 cycles, used a sample-barcoded 5' primer plus a J-beta primer mix. TCRdb ran MiXCR on the 5' RACE reads and lists one entry per CDR3 protein. The sample carries about 1.6 million distinct CDR3 sequences, about 31% recorded once.

The rearrangement links TRBV29-1 to TRBJ2-1; 9 nucleotides align to TRBD1. This receptor was taken from a young woman in good health. Sequencing used blood. Written as DNA, the CDR3 is TGCAGCGTTGGGGGGGGGACAGGGACAAACAATGAGCAGTTCTTC. Translated, it gives CSVGGGTGTNNEQFF.